This TCR beta chain appears in the sequencing data of a study of blood T cell repertoires in COVID-19. Study background: The United States, Italy and Spain provided the acute and convalescent COVID-19 samples. T cells, B-cell-depleted T cells, or PBMCs provided the cDNA or gDNA that served as material.

In the original processing: Reference gene primer amplification gave nucleated cell count estimates. The repertoire was sequenced with immunoSEQ multiplex PCR; TCRdb's copy has only in-frame clones and lacks some. The DNA was the basis for D and trimming; V, J and clone size are from that table. The sample contains roughly 180,000 clones, roughly 85% of which appear only once. Looked up from germline, CDR1 is MDHEN and CDR2 is SYDVKM. V shed 7 bases, J shed 6 bases, and the junction held 2 bases outside the gene matches. CDR3 length: 12 residues. The sequence was obtained from a woman aged 45-65 years with COVID-19, enrolled during active disease. This chain uses TRBV28 with TRBJ2-2; 7 bases are shared with TRBD1. Sample: peripheral blood. CDR3 in amino acids: CASKQGAGELFF. CDR3 bases: TGTGCCAGCAAGCAGGGGGCCGGGGAGCTGTTTTTT.